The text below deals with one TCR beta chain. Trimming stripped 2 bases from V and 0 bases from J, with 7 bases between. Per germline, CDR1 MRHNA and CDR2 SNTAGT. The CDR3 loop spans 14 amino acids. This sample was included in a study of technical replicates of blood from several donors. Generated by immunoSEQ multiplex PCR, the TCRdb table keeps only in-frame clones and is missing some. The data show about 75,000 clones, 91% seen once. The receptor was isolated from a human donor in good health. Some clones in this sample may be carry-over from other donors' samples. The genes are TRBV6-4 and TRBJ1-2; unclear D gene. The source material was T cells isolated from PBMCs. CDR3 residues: CASSDEPTNYGYTF. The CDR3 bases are TGTGCCAGCAGTGACGAGCCTACTAACTATGGCTACACCTTC.